The source of this T cell receptor beta chain is a study of response to subunit inactivated influenza vaccine. Germline V gene data show CDR1 as WSHSY and CDR2 as SAAADI. V was pared by 1 base and J by 2 bases, with 9 bases between. This CDR3 contains 14 residues. Via MiXCR, TCRdb re-called the RT-PCR reads, giving one row per CDR3 protein. This sample yields 600,000 to 850,000 distinct CDR3 sequences, of which 12% to 15% are seen a single time; 7.5% to 8% belongs to the top ten. General study findings and limits: Authors suggested each seasonal influenza vaccination recruits few new T cells.

The table lists this clonotype with many counts. Its antigen is not known. Sequences were derived from PBMCs from blood, sampled roughly 15 days before vaccination. This chain connects TRBV10-2 to TRBJ2-7; D might be TRBD1 or TRBD2, each matching 6 bases. The receptor comes from a man aged 50 to 59 who received an inactivated influenza vaccine. CDR3 sequence reads: CASSELGGPYEQYF. The CDR3 DNA is TGCGCCAGCAGTGAGTTGGGGGGCCCCTACGAGCAGTACTTC.